This T cell receptor (beta chain) comes out of a study of blood T cell repertoires in COVID-19. TCRdb's table, derived via immunoSEQ multiplex PCR, lists solely in-frame clones and lacks some. The top ten clones hold 14% of a sample with approximately 45,000 clones, over 75% of them seen once. The CDR3 covers 14 residues. V gave up 0 bases and J gave up 2 bases, with 9 bases separating them. Looked up from germline, CDR1 is SGHRS and CDR2 is YFSETQ. This clone has more than one count but fewer than ten. The sequenced material came from peripheral blood. The chain carries TRBV5-1 and TRBJ2-7; D gene uncertain. This sequence was found in a human donor in a cohort sampled during active COVID-19. This CDR3 reads CASSLVVSPYEQYF. The CDR3 nucleotides read TGCGCCAGCAGCTTGGTTGTATCTCCCTACGAGCAGTACTTC.